These 32 T cell receptor beta chains originate from one sample sequenced in a study of breast tumors, draining lymph nodes, adjacent tissues. One entry per CDR3 protein results from TCRdb running MiXCR on the multiplex PCR reads. The sample has tens of thousands of distinct CDR3 sequences; roughly three fifths are singletons. The sequenced material came from tumor-adjacent breast tissue. The source of these receptors is a female donor with breast cancer. Some clones in this sample may be carry-over from other donors' samples.

This clonotype was observed at least ten times. The gene calls are TRBV7-2 and TRBJ2-1; 10 bases fit TRBD1. The CDR3 spans 15 residues. Germline CDR1 is SGHTA and CDR2 is FQGNSA. V lost 7 bases, J lost 7 bases, and 10 bases stayed unmatched. The CDR3 bases are TGTGCCAGCACCCCTGGGACAGGGGTTGTTAATGAGCAGTTCTTC. Residues: CASTPGTGVVNEQFF.

The rearrangement links TRBV29-1 to TRBJ2-1; TRBD1 matches 9 bases. With 5 bases clipped from V and 8 bases from J, the junction kept 7 bases outside the gene matches. The CDR3 loop spans 13 amino acids. CDR1 SQVTM and CDR2 ANQGSEA come from the germline V gene. Written as DNA, the CDR3 is TGCAGCGTTCAACAGGGGGCCGGGGATGAGCAGTTCTTC. It is translated as CSVQQGAGDEQFF.

Note on this clonotype: An end of the junction differs from the germline gene, which may be a read error. This chain joins TRBV6-5 and TRBJ1-6; 9 bases are a match to TRBD1. CDR3 length: 13 residues. Per the germline V gene, CDR1 is MNHEY and CDR2 is SVGAGI. The CDR3: CASSYQTGGLTRF. The CDR3 DNA is TGTGCCAGCAGTTACCAGACAGGGGGGTTGACGCGATTT.

By proportion, this clonotype is medium-sized. This chain joins TRBV11-2 and TRBJ2-3; D is unclear. The CDR3 is 13 residues long. Germline values: CDR1 SGHAT, CDR2 FQNNGV. Trimming shortened V by 8 bases and J by 3 bases, and 12 bases separated the two germline ends. The CDR3 DNA sequence: TGTGCCAGCGTGCGAGGCTTAACAGATACGCAGTATTTT. Translating gives CASVRGLTDTQYF.

This chain uses TRBV7-2 with TRBJ2-5; D is unresolved. The CDR3 is made up of 12 amino acids. The germline V and J ends were trimmed by 7 bases and 9 bases, with 15 bases remaining between them. CDR1 and CDR2 (germline): SGHTA, FQGNSA. The CDR3 nucleotides are TGTGCCAGCAACTCCCAGCCTATACCCCAGTACTTC. It codes for CASNSQPIPQYF.

J is TRBJ2-1 and V is TRBV9, with TRBD1 matching 7 bases. V shed 4 bases and J 0 bases; nucleotides not matched to a gene: 4. CDR3 length: 15 residues. The germline V gene encodes CDR1 SGDLS and CDR2 YYNGEE. CDR3 amino acids: CASSSRDSSYNEQFF. The CDR3 region has the DNA TGTGCCAGCAGCAGTCGGGACAGCTCCTACAATGAGCAGTTCTTC. Together with reference TRBV9 and TRBJ2-1, the CDR3 gives the full variable domain: DSGVTQTPKHLITATGQRVTLRCSPRSGDLSVYWYQQSLDQGLQFLIQYYNGEERAKGNILERFSAQQFPDLHSELNLSSLELGDSALYFCASSSRDSSYNEQFFGPGTRLTVL.

V usage is TRBV29-1 and J usage is TRBJ2-7; 10 positions agree with TRBD2. Germline V gene data show CDR1 as SQVTM and CDR2 as ANQGSEA. CDR3 length equals 16 residues. The J segment lost 0 bases and the V segment lost 1 base, leaving 6 bases of the junction unmatched. Written as DNA, the CDR3 is TGCAGCGTTGAAGGTTACGGGACTAGCGCCTCCTACGAGCAGTACTTC. Its protein product is CSVEGYGTSASYEQYF.

The V call is TRBV20-1, the J call TRBJ2-1; D not certain. The CDR3 sequence is 14 residues long. V was trimmed by 6 bases and J by 4 bases, leaving 16 bases between them. The germline V gene has CDR1 DFQATT and CDR2 SNEGSKA (reference sequence). The CDR3 reads CSASEPSAYNEQFF. The DNA of the CDR3 is TGCAGTGCATCCGAGCCGTCCGCATACAATGAGCAGTTCTTC.

V and J are TRBV7-3 and TRBJ2-3, with 8 bases aligning to TRBD2. CDR1 is SGHTA and CDR2 is FQGTGA in the germline V gene. This CDR3 contains 13 residues. Germline trimming cut 2 bases from V and 9 bases from J; bases unmatched to any gene: 4. The CDR3 DNA sequence: TGTGCCAGCAGCTTATTGGCGGGAGGCACGCAGTATTTT. As protein: CASSLLAGGTQYF.

The chain has TRBV15 and TRBJ1-6; D is undetermined. Germline lookup yields CDR1 LNHNV and CDR2 YYDKDF (reference sequence). Between the trimmed V and J ends, which lost 1 base and 7 bases, there was a span of 8 bases. The CDR3 has 14 amino acids. The DNA for the CDR3 is TGTGCCACCAGCAGAGGCAGTGGAAATTCACCCCTCCACTTT. It yields the protein CATSRGSGNSPLHF.

The chain uses TRBV19 and TRBJ2-2, with 9 positions matching TRBD2. Germline V gene sequence: CDR1 LNHDA, CDR2 SQIVND (reference sequence). V shed 4 bases, J shed 0 bases, and the junction held 6 bases outside the gene matches. The CDR3 is 17 amino acids. CDR3 amino acids: CASSTGSGSPNTGELFF. CDR3 bases: TGTGCCAGTAGTACTGGTAGCGGGAGTCCGAACACCGGGGAGCTGTTTTTT.

By sample fraction, this clonotype is medium-sized. The chain employs TRBV15 and TRBJ1-6; D gene ambiguous. CDR3 length: 14 amino acids. Between the trimmed V and J ends, which lost 0 bases and 10 bases, there was a span of 10 bases. Germline V gene sequence: CDR1 LNHNV, CDR2 YYDKDF (reference sequence). For the CDR3, the DNA is TGTGCCACCAGCAGAGATCTGGGATTCTCACCCCTCCACTTT. This translates into CATSRDLGFSPLHF.

This chain links TRBV7-8 with TRBJ1-4; a weak D match, TRBD1 (6 bases). The CDR3 consists of 12 residues. V shed 5 bases and J shed 13 bases, with 14 bases lying between them. Germline CDR1 reads SGHVS; CDR2 reads FQNEAQ. CDR3 sequence (DNA): TGTGCCAGCAGCGAAGACCGGGACATACTGTTTTTT. Its protein product is CASSEDRDILFF.

This clonotype occurred many times. The chain combines TRBV2 with TRBJ2-3; TRBD2 aligns across 16 bases. Losses at the gene ends were 5 bases for V and 3 bases for J; bases not matched to a gene: 8. The CDR3 contains 18 residues. Per germline, CDR1 SNHLY and CDR2 FYNNEI. DNA of the CDR3: TGTGCCAGCAGTCCGGGACTAGCGGGAGGGCCGGGAACAGATACGCAGTATTTT. Amino acid sequence: CASSPGLAGGPGTDTQYF.

This clonotype came up many times. V and J are TRBV5-1 and TRBJ2-3; 7 positions match TRBD2. V was pared by 4 bases and J by 0 bases, with 2 bases of the junction left unmatched. CDR3 length: 14 amino acids. Germline CDR1 SGHRS, CDR2 YFSETQ. CDR3 coding DNA: TGCGCCAGCAGCACGGGACTAAGCACAGATACGCAGTATTTT. It is translated as CASSTGLSTDTQYF. The full variable domain, its missing parts supplied by reference TRBV5-1 and TRBJ2-3, is KAGVTQTPRYLIKTRGQQVTLSCSPISGHRSVSWYQQTPGQGLQFLFEYFSETQRNKGNFPGRFSGRQFSNSRSEMNVSTLELGDSALYLCASSTGLSTDTQYFGPGTRLTVL.

This chain uses TRBV4-1 with TRBJ1-6; 8 bases fit TRBD1. Germline V CDR1 and CDR2: MGHRA, YSYEKL. V was pared by 1 base and J by 9 bases, with 8 bases of the junction left unmatched. The CDR3 has 16 residues. This chain's CDR3 is CASSQGTGPLGSPLHF. The DNA of the CDR3 is TGCGCCAGCAGCCAAGGGACAGGGCCCCTAGGTTCACCCCTCCACTTT.

This clonotype was picked up many times. The chain combines TRBV20-1 with TRBJ2-4, with 7 positions matching TRBD1. The CDR3 sequence is 15 residues long. Per germline, CDR1 DFQATT and CDR2 SNEGSKA (reference sequence). The J segment lost 8 bases and the V segment lost 1 base, leaving 11 bases of the junction unmatched. CDR3 DNA sequence: TGCAGTGCTAGAGTTCGGAGACAGGGCGGACACATTCAGTACTTC. This gives the protein CSARVRRQGGHIQYF.

The chain is built from TRBV20-1 and TRBJ2-1; D is uncertain. Germline V gives CDR1 DFQATT, CDR2 SNEGSKA (reference sequence). Between the trimmed V and J ends, which lost 6 bases and 0 bases, there was a span of 9 bases. CDR3 length: 13 amino acids. The CDR3 loop reads CSATGSSYNEQFF. The DNA for the CDR3 is TGCAGTGCCACGGGTAGCTCCTACAATGAGCAGTTCTTC.

This sequence joins TRBV19 and TRBJ2-5; 9 nucleotides match TRBD2. With V trimmed by 3 bases and J by 10 bases, 12 bases remained unmatched. CDR1 is LNHDA, CDR2 SQIVND, per germline (reference sequence). The CDR3 sequence is 15 residues long. CDR3 coding DNA: TGTGCCAGTAGTATGTTAGCGGGGGCCGAAAGCCTCCAGTACTTC. It specifies CASSMLAGAESLQYF.

This clonotype was detected only a few times. The chain has TRBV15 and TRBJ1-2, with a weak D call TRBD1 (6 bases). This CDR3 region has 19 residues. V was shortened by 0 bases and J by 0 bases, with 20 bases between the two germline ends. Germline-derived CDR1 and CDR2 are LNHNV and YYDKDF (reference sequence). CDR3 coding DNA: TGTGCCACCAGCAGAGATTCTTTCGGCAGGGGCCAAACTAACTATGGCTACACCTTC. As protein: CATSRDSFGRGQTNYGYTF. Full variable domain (missing parts from reference TRBV15 and TRBJ1-2): DAMVIQNPRYQVTQFGKPVTLSCSQTLNHNVMYWYQQKSSQAPKLLFHYYDKDFNNEADTPDNFQSRRPNTSFCFLDIRSPGLGDTAMYLCATSRDSFGRGQTNYGYTFGSGTRLTVV.

V gene TRBV7-9 combines with J gene TRBJ2-5, with 9 nucleotides matching TRBD2. Germline-derived CDR1 and CDR2 are SEHNR and FQNEAQ (reference sequence). This CDR3 is 15 amino acids long. Germline trimming cut 4 bases from V and 5 bases from J; bases unmatched to any gene: 8. This chain's CDR3 is CASSSPAGGRETQYF. The DNA for the CDR3 is TGTGCCAGCAGCTCCCCTGCGGGAGGGCGTGAGACCCAGTACTTC.

This clonotype was recorded many times. J is TRBJ1-1 and V is TRBV5-1; possibly TRBD1 for D (5 bases). V was pared by 4 bases and J by 3 bases, with 19 bases between. The CDR3 is made up of 16 amino acids. Germline assignment: CDR1 SGHRS and CDR2 YFSETQ. CDR3 DNA: TGCGCCAGCAGCCCCCGCGCGGGGGGGAGGCACACTGAAGCTTTCTTT. This sequence encodes CASSPRAGGRHTEAFF.

The chain joins TRBV25-1 to TRBJ2-1, with 10 bases that match TRBD2. The CDR3 is 15 residues long. V lost 7 bases to trimming and J lost 6 bases; unmatched junction nucleotides: 9. Germline V gives CDR1 MGHDK, CDR2 SYGVNS. The chain's CDR3 is CASKSTSGAGNEQFF. Here the CDR3 DNA reads TGTGCCAGCAAGTCAACTAGCGGGGCGGGCAATGAGCAGTTCTTC.

The genes are TRBV5-8 and TRBJ1-2, with 7 bases matching TRBD1. The trim removed 3 bases at V and 4 bases at J, leaving 9 bases unmatched. The CDR3 totals 15 residues. The germline gives CDR1 SGHTS, CDR2 YDEGEE. This CDR3 is CASSWNPTGSYGYTF. The CDR3 DNA reads TGTGCCAGCAGCTGGAATCCGACAGGGAGCTATGGCTACACCTTC.

Concerning this clonotype: The CDR3 ends on some other residue instead of the conserved phenylalanine or tryptophan, so this is likely a read error. V is TRBV29-1 and J is TRBJ1-2; unclear D gene. The CDR3 sequence is 12 residues long. The germline V and J ends were trimmed by 3 bases and 4 bases, with 9 bases remaining between them. Germline CDR1 SQVTM, CDR2 ANQGSEA. CDR3 DNA: TGCAGCGTTGATTCGGGTCCCTATGGCTACACCCTC. Protein: CSVDSGPYGYTL.

The chain joins TRBV20-1 to TRBJ2-3, with 10 bases that match TRBD2. V shed 5 bases, J shed 2 bases, and the junction held 16 bases outside the gene matches. The germline CDR1 and CDR2 sequences are DFQATT and SNEGSKA (reference sequence). The CDR3 covers 18 residues. In DNA form, the CDR3 reads TGCAGTGCTGGGACTAGCGAGGAGGGGGGACTAACCACAGATACGCAGTATTTT. Amino acids: CSAGTSEEGGLTTDTQYF.

This chain joins TRBV19 and TRBJ1-6; 9 nucleotides match TRBD1. The CDR3 has 14 amino acids. Germline loops: CDR1 LNHDA, CDR2 SQIVND (reference sequence). Losses at the gene ends were 5 bases for V and 10 bases for J; bases not matched to a gene: 6. CDR3 bases: TGTGCCAGTAGTGCCGGGACAGGGAACTCACCCCTCCACTTT. This encodes CASSAGTGNSPLHF.

Notes on this clonotype: The limits of the CDR3 on the DNA are not certain, so only TCRdb's listed CDR3 is given. V gene TRBV7-2 combines with J gene TRBJ2-5; TRBD1 is the table's D call and was not checked against the DNA. Germline CDR1 and CDR2: SGHTA and FQGNSA. The CDR3 is made up of 23 amino acids, end residues included. CDR3 in amino acids: CASSLGGQGADYGYTFGSGTQYF.

The V and J genes are TRBV5-1 and TRBJ2-7, with D uncertain. CDR1 SGHRS and CDR2 YFSETQ come from the germline V gene. CDR3 size: 13 residues. With 0 bases removed from V and 0 bases from J, the gap between germline ends came to 4 bases. The CDR3 sequence is CASSLVASYEQYF. The DNA for the CDR3 is TGCGCCAGCAGCTTGGTTGCCTCCTACGAGCAGTACTTC.

The chain carries TRBV6-5 and TRBJ2-7; 11 positions match TRBD2. Germline V lookup: CDR1 MNHEY, CDR2 SVGAGI. J gave up 4 bases and V 3 bases, and 5 bases lay outside the gene matches. The CDR3 is made up of 15 amino acids. Here the CDR3 DNA reads TGTGCCAGCAGTTATACTAGCGGGAGTCGGTACGAGCAGTACTTC. This translates into CASSYTSGSRYEQYF.

The CDR3 region is CATATSGRIKQYF. The CDR3 nucleotides read TGTGCCACCGCAACTAGCGGGAGGATCAAGCAGTACTTC. The gene calls are TRBV24-1 and TRBJ2-7; 12 nucleotides align to TRBD2. CDR1 and CDR2 (germline): KGHDR, SFDVKD. This CDR3 contains 13 residues. V shed 9 bases and J 8 bases; nucleotides not matched to a gene: 7.

By sample share, this clonotype is medium-sized. The rearrangement uses TRBV20-1 and TRBJ1-5; D is ambiguous. CDR1 DFQATT and CDR2 SNEGSKA come from the germline V gene (reference sequence). V was clipped by 4 bases and J by 5 bases, with 12 bases between them. The CDR3 is 13 residues long. The CDR3 DNA reads TGCAGTGCTACCCCGGGGAACGATCAGCCCCAGCATTTT. It encodes CSATPGNDQPQHF.